This T cell receptor (beta chain) came from a study of PD-1 blockade in mismatch repair-deficient tumors. Broader study findings: After pembrolizumab, tumor-resident clones rose rapidly, then generally contracted before radiologic responses.

The V gene lost 5 bases and the J gene lost 2 bases, with 11 bases spanning the gap. The germline V gene has CDR1 SEHNR and CDR2 FQNEAQ (reference sequence). This CDR3 region has 14 residues. This clone has a single count. Its antigen is still unknown. Profiled with immunoSEQ multiplex PCR; TCRdb holds only in-frame clones, not every one. The sample shows about 38,000 clones, more than 75% of them seen only once. This sequence joins TRBV7-9 and TRBJ2-3, with D uncertain. Sequenced material: peripheral blood, taken approximately 1.5 years after starting pembrolizumab. The clonotype comes from an adult with mismatch repair-deficient cancer. The CDR3: CASSQTTFTDTQYF. CDR3 bases: TGTGCCAGCAGCCAGACGACCTTCACAGATACGCAGTATTTT.